The present T cell receptor beta chain was sequenced within a study of siplizumab effects on memory and regulatory T cells (dated by TCRdb to the late 2010s). Regarding the research as a whole: The effect of the anti-CD2 antibody siplizumab on alloreactive T-cell subsets was examined in allogeneic mixed lymphocyte reactions constructed from human PBMCs.

Library preparation employed the immunoSEQ multiplex PCR assay. Approximately 10^5 TCR templates per sample were assayed on the deep sequencing platform. Genomic DNA extracted from sorted T cells was used for TCRbeta CDR3 sequencing. As for the authors' bioinformatics: Clonal analysis of TCRbeta CDR3 data was done in the R programming language. Unstimulated samples were compared with post-reaction CFSE-low samples to define alloreactive CD4+ and CD8+ clones. Regulatory or non-regulatory origin was assigned to alloreactive CD4+ clones by matching of sequences to sorted unstimulated Treg and non-Treg repertoires. TCRdb holds this immuneACCESS table with in-frame rearrangements only. Some clones are missing; in checked studies, unresolved V genes explain under half, and the rest has no known cause. D and trimming were read from the DNA, whereas the V and J calls and clone size are those reported in that table. Across this sample there are 90,000 to 120,000 clones, with about 95% seen only once. The ten biggest clones cover roughly 0.62% of the sample.

Inclusive of the bounding cysteine and phenylalanine, the CDR3 is 12 residues long. Only CDR3 DNA remains: 36 bases, in frame from the first base. Based on the germline V gene, the CDR1 and CDR2 sequences are SNHLY and FYNNEI. Clipping removes 4 bases from V and 13 bases from J, with 9 as the unmatched junction base count. Study-wide findings and limitations: Whether proliferating Tregs from siplizumab cultures were suppressive was not functionally confirmed. Because sequences below about 10^-5 frequency were poorly captured, only a minor fraction of alloreactive clones could be mapped to unstimulated subsets. Greater diversity appeared to be present in unstimulated naive T cells than in memory T cells, and a substantial contribution to the alloresponse seemed to be made by naive cells. A naive or memory phenotype could not be assigned to roughly 75-97% of proliferating CD4+ or CD8+ clones. In reactions with siplizumab, an average of about 75% of mappable alloreactive CD4+ clones were Treg-derived, compared with roughly 26% in control reactions. Siplizumab significantly reduced the cumulative frequency of alloreactive sequences traceable to unstimulated CD4+ memory T cells.

Concerning this clone: Its antigen specificity is not known. No base quality information exists; no much larger clone differs at one position.

Sorted unstimulated T cells, along with proliferating T cells recovered from mixed lymphocyte reactions, underwent TCRbeta CDR3 sequencing. Fresh whole blood from fewer than 11 HLA-typed healthy donors was used as the source from which PBMCs were isolated. Unstimulated CD4+ regulatory T cells were FACS-sorted to map the origin of alloreactive clones. The sequencing input was Tregs sorted from blood. This TCR was sampled from a human donor in good health. The chain is made from TRBV2 and TRBJ2-5; TRBD2 matches 7 bases in the middle. The sequenced DNA is TGTGCCAGCAGTGGGGGGGGTAGTTTGCCGTACTTC. It encodes CASSGGGSLPYF.